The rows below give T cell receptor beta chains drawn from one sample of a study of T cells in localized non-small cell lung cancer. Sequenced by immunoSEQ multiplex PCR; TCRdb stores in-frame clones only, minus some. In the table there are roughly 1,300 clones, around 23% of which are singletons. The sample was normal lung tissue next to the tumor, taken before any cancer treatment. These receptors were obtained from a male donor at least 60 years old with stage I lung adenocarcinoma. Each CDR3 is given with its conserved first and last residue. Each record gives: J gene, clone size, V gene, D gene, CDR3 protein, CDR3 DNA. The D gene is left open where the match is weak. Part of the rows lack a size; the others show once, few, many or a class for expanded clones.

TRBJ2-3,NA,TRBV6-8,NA,CASSPSLLARSTDTQYF,TGTGCCAGCAGTCCTTCTCTTCTAGCACGAAGCACAGATACGCAGTATTTT
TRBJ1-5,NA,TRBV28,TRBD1,CASSFPQTGTGDQPQHF,TGTGCCAGCAGTTTTCCCCAGACCGGGACAGGTGATCAGCCCCAGCATTTT
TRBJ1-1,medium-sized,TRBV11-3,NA,CASSFGAAENTEAFF,TGTGCCAGCAGCTTTGGGGCAGCCGAGAACACTGAAGCTTTCTTT
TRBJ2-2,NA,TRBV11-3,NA,CASSFSETNTGELFF,TGTGCCAGCAGCTTTAGCGAAACGAACACCGGGGAGCTGTTTTTT
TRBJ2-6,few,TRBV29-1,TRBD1,CSVEEGWGQISGANVLTF,TGCAGCGTTGAAGAAGGTTGGGGACAGATCTCTGGGGCCAACGTCCTGACTTTC
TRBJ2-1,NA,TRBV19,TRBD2,CASRWTGGPSEQFF,TGTGCCAGTAGGTGGACGGGAGGGCCTTCTGAGCAGTTCTTC
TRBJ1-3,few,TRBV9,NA,CASSVHGGEGNTIYF,TGTGCCAGCAGCGTTCATGGGGGGGAAGGAAACACCATATATTTT
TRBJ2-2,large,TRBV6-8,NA,CASTAFGTGELFF,TGTGCCAGCACCGCTTTTGGAACCGGGGAGCTGTTTTTT
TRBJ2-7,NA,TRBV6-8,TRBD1,CASTTRGTGQGEQYF,TGTGCCAGCACAACGCGTGGGACAGGGCAAGGCGAGCAGTACTTC
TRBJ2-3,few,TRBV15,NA,CATSSLQGPDTQYF,TGTGCCACCAGCAGTTTACAGGGCCCCGATACGCAGTATTTT
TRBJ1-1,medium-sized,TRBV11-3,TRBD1,CASSRATGTGNTEAFF,TGTGCCAGCAGCCGAGCCACCGGGACAGGGAACACTGAAGCTTTCTTT
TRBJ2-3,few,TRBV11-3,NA,CASSLGGAGLADTQYF,TGTGCCAGCAGCTTAGGGGGGGCTGGGTTGGCAGATACGCAGTATTTT
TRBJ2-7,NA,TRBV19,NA,CATSPGSGEQYF,TGTGCCACCTCCCCGGGATCGGGCGAGCAGTACTTC
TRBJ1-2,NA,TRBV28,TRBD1,CASRRQGSYYGYTF,TGTGCCAGCAGGAGACAGGGTTCCTACTATGGCTACACCTTC
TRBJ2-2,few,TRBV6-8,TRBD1,CASRTGDTGELFF,TGTGCCAGCAGAACAGGGGACACCGGGGAGCTGTTTTTT
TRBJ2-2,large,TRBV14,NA,CASSQSLFVRELFF,TGTGCCAGCAGCCAATCACTTTTTGTGCGGGAGCTGTTTTTT
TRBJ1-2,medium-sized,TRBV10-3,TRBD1,CAISESRDREDYGYTF,TGTGCCATCAGTGAGTCGCGGGACAGGGAGGACTATGGCTACACCTTC
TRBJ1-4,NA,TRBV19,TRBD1,CASSIAGTGGGKLFF,TGTGCCAGTAGTATAGCCGGGACAGGGGGCGGAAAACTGTTTTTT
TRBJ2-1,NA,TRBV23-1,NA,CASSQDGYNEQFF,TGCGCCAGCAGCCAAGATGGCTACAATGAGCAGTTCTTC
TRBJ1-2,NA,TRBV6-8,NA,CASRQANYGYTF,TGTGCCAGCAGACAGGCTAACTATGGCTACACCTTC
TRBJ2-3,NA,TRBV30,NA,CAWTPGAAPTDTQYF,TGTGCCTGGACCCCGGGGGCGGCCCCCACGGATACGCAGTATTTT
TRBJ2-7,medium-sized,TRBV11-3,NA,CASSLGLATNEQYF,TGTGCCAGCAGCTTGGGACTGGCGACGAACGAGCAGTACTTC
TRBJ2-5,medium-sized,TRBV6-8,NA,CASSYSMNREETQYF,TGTGCCAGCAGTTACTCGATGAACAGGGAAGAGACCCAGTACTTC
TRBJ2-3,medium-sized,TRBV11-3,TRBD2,CASSSIGGGTTDTQYF,TGTGCCAGCAGCTCCATCGGGGGGGGAACCACAGATACGCAGTATTTT
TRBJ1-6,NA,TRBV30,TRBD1,CAWVIQGMGSPLHF,TGTGCCTGGGTAATACAGGGGATGGGATCACCCCTCCACTTT
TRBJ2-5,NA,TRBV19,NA,CASSDKGEETQYF,TGTGCCAGTAGCGACAAGGGTGAAGAGACCCAGTACTTC
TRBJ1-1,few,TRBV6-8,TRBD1,CASRAQGAWTEAFF,TGTGCCAGCAGAGCACAGGGGGCCTGGACTGAAGCTTTCTTT
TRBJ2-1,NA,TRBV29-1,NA,CSVGWRGSNNEQFF,TGCAGCGTTGGTTGGAGGGGGTCCAACAATGAGCAGTTCTTC
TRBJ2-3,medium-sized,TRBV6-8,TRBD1,CASSPGQGATDTQYF,TGTGCCAGCAGTCCCGGACAGGGGGCAACAGATACGCAGTATTTT
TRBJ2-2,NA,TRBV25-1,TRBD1,CASSGTAVGELFF,TGTGCCAGCAGCGGGACAGCCGTCGGGGAGCTGTTTTTT
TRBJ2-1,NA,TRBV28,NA,CASSLILASYNEQFF,TGTGCCAGCAGTTTAATTCTGGCCTCCTACAATGAGCAGTTCTTC
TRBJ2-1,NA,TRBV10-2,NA,CASSEGRFNEQFF,TGCGCCAGCAGTGAGGGACGTTTCAATGAGCAGTTCTTC
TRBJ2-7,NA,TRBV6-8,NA,CASRGLPFHEQYF,TGTGCCAGCAGAGGACTTCCGTTCCACGAGCAGTACTTC
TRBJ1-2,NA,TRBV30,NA,CAWSVRGEGGYTF,TGTGCCTGGAGTGTAAGAGGGGAGGGTGGCTACACCTTC
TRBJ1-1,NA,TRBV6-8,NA,CASGGAPWPGPGAFF,TGTGCCAGCGGAGGGGCTCCCTGGCCTGGGCCTGGGGCTTTCTTT
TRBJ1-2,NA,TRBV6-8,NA,CASRGGRYYGYTF,TGTGCCAGCAGGGGGGGGAGGTACTATGGCTACACCTTC
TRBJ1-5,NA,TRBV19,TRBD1,CASSTYGTGDRNQPQHF,TGTGCCAGTAGTACCTACGGGACAGGGGATAGGAATCAGCCCCAGCATTTT